The clone carrying this T cell receptor (beta chain) occurred many times. Antigen: not known. These data are taken from a study of early T cells in non-severe SARS-CoV-2 infection. Study-level findings and limits: Private and CD4 specificities were missed by VDJdb matching, skewed to anti-spike CD8.

Trimming shortened V by 7 bases and J by 7 bases, and 16 bases separated the two germline ends. This CDR3 is built from 13 residues. Germline V lookup: CDR1 MNHEY, CDR2 SVGAGI. TCRdb re-called the 5' RACE reads with MiXCR, one entry per CDR3 protein. The sample has roughly 75,000 distinct CDR3 sequences; roughly 10% are singletons. The receptor was isolated from an adult who was a healthcare worker with PCR-confirmed SARS-CoV-2 infection or an uninfected control (not recorded which). The gene calls are TRBV6-5 and TRBJ1-2; TRBD1 is a possible D gene (6 bases). The material sequenced was whole blood. CDR3 in DNA: TGTGCCAGCACCCCTCAGGGGAGGGGTGGCTACACCTTC. Its protein is CASTPQGRGGYTF.